The 17 T cell receptor beta chains presented below share a single source sample, sequenced in a study of blood T cell repertoires in COVID-19. The method was immunoSEQ multiplex PCR; TCRdb's version includes in-frame clones alone and lacks a portion of them. Of a few hundred thousand clones in the sample, roughly 87% were seen once. The sample consisted of peripheral blood. The receptor set was obtained from a man aged 18-30 years with active or convalescent COVID-19.

The genes are TRBV7-9 and TRBJ2-1; a weak D match, TRBD2 (5 bases). Germline V gene lookup returns CDR1 SEHNR and CDR2 FQNEAQ (reference sequence). The V end lost 6 bases, the J end lost 2 bases, and 14 bases lay between the germline ends. The CDR3 has 15 residues. The CDR3 region is CASRTLRDAYNEQFF. CDR3 DNA sequence: TGTGCCAGCAGAACTCTACGGGATGCCTACAATGAGCAGTTCTTC.

This clone showed up just a few times. This chain joins TRBV7-9 and TRBJ1-5; no clear D gene. Per germline, CDR1 SEHNR and CDR2 FQNEAQ (reference sequence). The CDR3 covers 13 residues. V was trimmed by 1 base and J by 4 bases, leaving 5 bases between them. The DNA of the CDR3 is TGTGCCAGCAGCTTAGGTCTAAATCAGCCCCAGCATTTT. This gives the protein CASSLGLNQPQHF. The variable domain in full, completed from reference TRBV7-9 and TRBJ1-5, reads DTGVSQNPRHKITKRGQNVTFRCDPISEHNRLYWYRQTLGQGPEFLTYFQNEAQLEKSRLLSDRFSAERPKGSFSTLEIQRTEQGDSAMYLCASSLGLNQPQHFGDGTRLSIL.

This rearrangement joins TRBV4-1 to TRBJ2-1; 8 bases align to TRBD2. J gave up 5 bases and V 4 bases, and 13 bases lay outside the gene matches. Germline V gene data show CDR1 as MGHRA and CDR2 as YSYEKL. This CDR3 is built from 17 residues. CDR3 loop: CASSRTGTSPRDNEQFF. Here the CDR3 DNA reads TGCGCCAGCAGCCGAACCGGGACTAGTCCCCGGGACAATGAGCAGTTCTTC.

This chain connects TRBV19 to TRBJ2-7, with TRBD1 identical over 10 bases. CDR3 length: 18 residues. With 4 bases clipped from V and 2 bases from J, the junction kept 14 bases outside the gene matches. From germline, CDR1 is LNHDA and CDR2 SQIVND (reference sequence). Here the CDR3 DNA reads TGTGCCAGTAGTAACTTGGACAGGGGGATCAACCAAGCCTACGAGCAGTACTTC. Its protein is CASSNLDRGINQAYEQYF.

This chain connects TRBV29-1 to TRBJ2-7, with TRBD1 as a possible D gene (6 bases). CDR1 SQVTM and CDR2 ANQGSEA come from the germline V gene. This CDR3 has 12 amino acids. Between the trimmed V and J ends, which lost 6 bases and 4 bases, there was a span of 13 bases. As DNA, the CDR3 is TGCAGCGTCGATACAGGGTCGTACGAGCAGTACTTC. Translation: CSVDTGSYEQYF.

This chain connects TRBV5-1 to TRBJ1-1; 11 bases map to TRBD1. Germline V gene lookup returns CDR1 SGHRS and CDR2 YFSETQ. V shed 2 bases, J shed 2 bases, and the junction held 5 bases outside the gene matches. This CDR3 contains 16 residues. This CDR3 is CASSFRTGGSNTEAFF. CDR3 in DNA: TGCGCCAGCAGCTTTCGGACAGGGGGCTCCAACACTGAAGCTTTCTTT. Full variable domain (missing parts from reference TRBV5-1 and TRBJ1-1): KAGVTQTPRYLIKTRGQQVTLSCSPISGHRSVSWYQQTPGQGLQFLFEYFSETQRNKGNFPGRFSGRQFSNSRSEMNVSTLELGDSALYLCASSFRTGGSNTEAFFGQGTRLTVV.

DNA for the CDR3: TGTGCCATCAGCCGGACTAGCGGGACAGATACGCAGTATTTT. Protein: CAISRTSGTDTQYF. The chain recombines TRBV10-3 with TRBJ2-3; the match to TRBD2 covers 11 bases. After removal of 6 bases from V and 3 bases from J, the junction contained 2 bases not matched to a gene. The CDR3 runs to 14 residues. The germline V gene encodes CDR1 ENHRY and CDR2 SYGVKD.

The chain uses TRBV6-5 and TRBJ1-1; D call uncertain. The CDR3 totals 13 residues. V was cut by 6 bases and J by 0 bases, with 8 bases left in between. CDR1 and CDR2 (germline): MNHEY, SVGAGI. In DNA, the CDR3 is TGTGCCAGCAGGACAAGGATGAACACTGAAGCTTTCTTT. Protein: CASRTRMNTEAFF.

V is TRBV19 and J is TRBJ2-1, with 7 bases fitting TRBD1. The CDR3 covers 17 residues. Losses at the gene ends were 5 bases for V and 6 bases for J; bases not matched to a gene: 16. CDR1 is LNHDA and CDR2 is SQIVND in the germline V gene (reference sequence). The CDR3 sequence: CASSPRGGGVKFNEQFF. CDR3 coding DNA: TGTGCCAGTAGTCCAAGAGGGGGCGGCGTGAAGTTCAATGAGCAGTTCTTC.

This chain uses TRBV2 with TRBJ2-7; TRBD2 matches 8 bases. The V and J ends lost 10 bases and 1 base, in that order; junction bases with no gene match: 6. From germline, CDR1 is SNHLY and CDR2 FYNNEI. This CDR3 is 13 amino acids long. CDR3: CATGGQPSYEQYF. Written as DNA, the CDR3 is TGTGCCACGGGGGGGCAGCCGTCCTACGAGCAGTACTTC.

V usage is TRBV14 and J usage is TRBJ2-5; a possible D gene is TRBD1 (5 bases). The CDR3 has 15 residues. Per the germline V gene, CDR1 is SGHDN and CDR2 is FVKESK. The V end was cut by 3 bases, the J end by 1 base, with 12 bases between. The CDR3 region has the DNA TGTGCCAGCAGCCAGGGTGGGGCTCGCCAAGAGACCCAGTACTTC. It specifies CASSQGGARQETQYF.

The CDR3 DNA is TGTGCCAGCAGCGTAGACCCAGGGTTCGGGTCTGAAGCTTTCTTT. Amino acid sequence: CASSVDPGFGSEAFF. J is TRBJ1-1 and V is TRBV9, with TRBD1 as a possible D gene (5 bases). The CDR3 extends over 15 amino acids. V was clipped by 0 bases and J by 6 bases, with 15 bases between them. Germline lookup yields CDR1 SGDLS and CDR2 YYNGEE.

This clone was counted only a few times. The V call is TRBV6-4, the J call TRBJ2-7; 7 positions match TRBD1. V dropped 6 bases and J dropped 2; count of bases not matched to a gene: 4. From germline, CDR1 is MRHNA and CDR2 SNTAGT. This CDR3 is built from 13 residues. Written as DNA, the CDR3 is TGTGCCAGCAGACAGGGGAGAACCTACGAGCAGTACTTC. This gives the protein CASRQGRTYEQYF.

This chain uses TRBV4-1 with TRBJ1-2, with D unclear. Germline CDR1 reads MGHRA; CDR2 reads YSYEKL. V was clipped by 0 bases and J by 6 bases, with 32 bases between them. The CDR3 is 21 residues long. In nucleotides, the CDR3 is TGCGCCAGCAGCCAAGATCGAGTCTTTGGCGGAGCGGATCATGACCGAGATGGCTACACCTTC. As protein: CASSQDRVFGGADHDRDGYTF.

The rearrangement joins TRBV5-5 to TRBJ2-6; D not certain. CDR1 SGHKS and CDR2 YYEKEE come from the germline V gene (reference sequence). CDR3 length equals 17 residues. Trimming left V 0 bases short and J 2 bases short, with 12 bases between. The CDR3, as DNA: TGTGCCAGCAGCTTGGCCTGGGCCACAGCTGGGGCCAACGTCCTGACTTTC. This translates into CASSLAWATAGANVLTF.

This chain connects TRBV6-2 or TRBV6-3 to TRBJ1-1; D unresolved. The V and J ends lost 0 bases and 4 bases respectively, with 15 bases between them. Germline assignment: CDR1 MNHEY and CDR2 SVGEGT. The CDR3 runs to 16 residues. CDR3 nucleotide sequence: TGTGCCAGCAGTTACTCGATAAGCGGCTTGGGCACTGAAGCTTTCTTT. Its translation: CASSYSISGLGTEAFF.

J is TRBJ2-7 and V is TRBV14; the D is unclear. V lost 6 bases to trimming and J lost 3 bases, with 15 bases between them. The CDR3 loop spans 14 amino acids. Germline assignment: CDR1 SGHDN and CDR2 FVKESK. CDR3 sequence (DNA): TGTGCCAGCAGGGAGACCGGTAAAGGCTACGAGCAGTACTTC. It specifies CASRETGKGYEQYF.